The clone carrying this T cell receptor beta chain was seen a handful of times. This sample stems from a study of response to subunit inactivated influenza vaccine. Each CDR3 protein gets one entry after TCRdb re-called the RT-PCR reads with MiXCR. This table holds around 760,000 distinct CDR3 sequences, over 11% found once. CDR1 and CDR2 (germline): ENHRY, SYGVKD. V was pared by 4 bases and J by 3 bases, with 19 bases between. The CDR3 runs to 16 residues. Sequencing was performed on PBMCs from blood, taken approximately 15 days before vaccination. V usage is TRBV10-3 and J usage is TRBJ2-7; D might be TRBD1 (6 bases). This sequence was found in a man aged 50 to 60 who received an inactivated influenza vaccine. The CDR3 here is CAISALRAGANYEQYF. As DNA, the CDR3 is TGTGCCATCAGTGCCCTAAGGGCAGGGGCAAACTACGAGCAGTACTTC.